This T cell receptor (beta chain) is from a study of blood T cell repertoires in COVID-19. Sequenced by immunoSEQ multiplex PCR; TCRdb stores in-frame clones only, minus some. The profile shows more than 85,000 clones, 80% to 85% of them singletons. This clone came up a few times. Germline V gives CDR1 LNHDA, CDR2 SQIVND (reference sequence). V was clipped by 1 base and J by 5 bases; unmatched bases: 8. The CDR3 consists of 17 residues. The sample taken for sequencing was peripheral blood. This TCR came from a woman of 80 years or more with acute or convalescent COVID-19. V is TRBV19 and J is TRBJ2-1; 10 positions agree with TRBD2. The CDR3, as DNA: TGTGCCAGTAGTATAGGGACGGCTAGCGGGAGTAACAATGAGCAGTTCTTC. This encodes CASSIGTASGSNNEQFF. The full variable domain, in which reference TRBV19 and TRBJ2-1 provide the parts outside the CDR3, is DGGITQSPKYLFRKEGQNVTLSCEQNLNHDAMYWYRQDPGQGLRLIYYSQIVNDFQKGDIAEGYSVSREKKESFPLTVTSAQKNPTAFYLCASSIGTASGSNNEQFFGPGTRLTVL.